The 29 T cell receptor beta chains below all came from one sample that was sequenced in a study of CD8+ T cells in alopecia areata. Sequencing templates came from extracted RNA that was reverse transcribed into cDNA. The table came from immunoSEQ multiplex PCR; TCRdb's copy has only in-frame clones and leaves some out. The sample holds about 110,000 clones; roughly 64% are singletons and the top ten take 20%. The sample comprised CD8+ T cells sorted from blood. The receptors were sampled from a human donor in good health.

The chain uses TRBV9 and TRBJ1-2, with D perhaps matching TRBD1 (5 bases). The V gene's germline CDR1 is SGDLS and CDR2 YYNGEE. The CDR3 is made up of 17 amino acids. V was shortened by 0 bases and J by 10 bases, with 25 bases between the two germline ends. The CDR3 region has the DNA TGTGCCAGCAGCGTAGATGTTCGGAGGGGTCACTATGCCGACTACACCTTC. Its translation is CASSVDVRRGHYADYTF.

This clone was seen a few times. CDR3 region: CASSSAGWNEQFF. CDR3 nucleotides: TGTGCCAGCAGTTCAGCAGGGTGGAATGAGCAGTTCTTC. V is TRBV6-4 and J is TRBJ2-1, with D possibly TRBD1 on 5 matching bases. This CDR3 has 13 amino acids. Looked up from germline, CDR1 is MRHNA and CDR2 is SNTAGT. Trimming removed 5 bases at V and 7 bases at J, with 12 bases between.

Written as DNA, the CDR3 is TGTGCCAGCAGCAGAGACAGGGGGGACACTGAAGCTTTCTTT. This gives the protein CASSRDRGDTEAFF. The V call is TRBV2, the J call TRBJ1-1, with 9 bases matching TRBD1. Germline V gene data show CDR1 as SNHLY and CDR2 as FYNNEI. With V trimmed by 6 bases and J by 3 bases, 5 bases remained unmatched. The CDR3 has 14 residues.

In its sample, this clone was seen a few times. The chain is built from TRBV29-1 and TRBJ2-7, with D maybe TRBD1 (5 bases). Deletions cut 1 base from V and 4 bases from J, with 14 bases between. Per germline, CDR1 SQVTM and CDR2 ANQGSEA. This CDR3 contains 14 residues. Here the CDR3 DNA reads TGCAGCGTTGAAGGAGAAGCAGGGCTTTACGAGCAGTACTTC. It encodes CSVEGEAGLYEQYF.

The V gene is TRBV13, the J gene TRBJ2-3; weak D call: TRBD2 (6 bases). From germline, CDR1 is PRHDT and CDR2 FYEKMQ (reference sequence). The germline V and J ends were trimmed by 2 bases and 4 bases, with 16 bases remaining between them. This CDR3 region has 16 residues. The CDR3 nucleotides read TGTGCCAGCAGCTTAACGGACGGGGGATCGGCAGATACGCAGTATTTT. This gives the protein CASSLTDGGSADTQYF.

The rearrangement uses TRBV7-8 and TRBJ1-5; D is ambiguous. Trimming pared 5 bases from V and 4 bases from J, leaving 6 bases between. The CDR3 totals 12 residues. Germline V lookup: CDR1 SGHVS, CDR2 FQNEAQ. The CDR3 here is CASSPPNQPQHF. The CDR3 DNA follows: TGTGCCAGCAGCCCCCCGAATCAGCCCCAGCATTTT.

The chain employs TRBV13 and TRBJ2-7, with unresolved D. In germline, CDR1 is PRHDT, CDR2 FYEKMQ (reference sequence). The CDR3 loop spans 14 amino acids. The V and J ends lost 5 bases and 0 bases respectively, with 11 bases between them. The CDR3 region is CASSPRQASYEQYF. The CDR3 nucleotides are TGTGCCAGCAGCCCTCGACAAGCCTCCTACGAGCAGTACTTC.

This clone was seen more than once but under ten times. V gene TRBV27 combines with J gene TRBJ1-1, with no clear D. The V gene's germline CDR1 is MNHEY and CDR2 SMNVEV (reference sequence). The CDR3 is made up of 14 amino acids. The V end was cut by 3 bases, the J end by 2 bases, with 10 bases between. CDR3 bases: TGTGCCAGCAGTTTGTACAGAGATAACACTGAAGCTTTCTTT. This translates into CASSLYRDNTEAFF.

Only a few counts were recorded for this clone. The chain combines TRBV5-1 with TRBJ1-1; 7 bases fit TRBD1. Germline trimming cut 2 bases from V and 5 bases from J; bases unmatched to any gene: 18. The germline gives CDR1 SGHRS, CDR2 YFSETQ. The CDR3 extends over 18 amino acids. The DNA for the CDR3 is TGCGCCAGCAGCTTCTTCAAAGGGGACAGACTACCCGGAACTGAAGCTTTCTTT. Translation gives CASSFFKGDRLPGTEAFF.

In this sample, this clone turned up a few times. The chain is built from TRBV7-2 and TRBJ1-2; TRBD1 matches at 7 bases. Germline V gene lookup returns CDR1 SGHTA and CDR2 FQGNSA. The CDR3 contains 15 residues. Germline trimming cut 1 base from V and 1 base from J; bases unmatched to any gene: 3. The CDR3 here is CASSLGQGLNYGYTF. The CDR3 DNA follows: TGTGCCAGCAGCTTAGGACAGGGTCTTAACTATGGCTACACCTTC.

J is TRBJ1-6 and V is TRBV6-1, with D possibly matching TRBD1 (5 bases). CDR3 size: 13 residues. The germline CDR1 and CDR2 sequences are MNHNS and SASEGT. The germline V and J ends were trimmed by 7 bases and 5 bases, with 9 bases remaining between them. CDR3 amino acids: CASNKGNNSPLHF. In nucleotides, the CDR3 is TGTGCCAGCAACAAGGGGAATAATTCACCCCTCCACTTT.

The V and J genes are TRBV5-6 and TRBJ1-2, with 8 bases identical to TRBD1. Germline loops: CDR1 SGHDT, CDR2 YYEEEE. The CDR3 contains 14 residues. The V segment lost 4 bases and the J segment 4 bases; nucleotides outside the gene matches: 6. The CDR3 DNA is TGTGCCAGCAGCGTCGGGACAGGTGCCTATGGCTACACCTTC. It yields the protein CASSVGTGAYGYTF.

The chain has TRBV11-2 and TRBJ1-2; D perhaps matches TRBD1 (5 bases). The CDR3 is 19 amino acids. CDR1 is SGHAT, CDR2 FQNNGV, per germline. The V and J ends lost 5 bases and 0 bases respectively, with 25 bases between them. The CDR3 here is CASSTHKPARDGANYGYTF. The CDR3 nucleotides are TGTGCCAGCAGCACACACAAGCCAGCCCGGGACGGCGCTAACTATGGCTACACCTTC.

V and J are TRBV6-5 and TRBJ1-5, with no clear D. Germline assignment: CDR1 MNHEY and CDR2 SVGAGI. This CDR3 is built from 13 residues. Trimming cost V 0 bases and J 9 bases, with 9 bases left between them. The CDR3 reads CASSYSPGTPQHF. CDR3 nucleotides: TGTGCCAGCAGTTACTCCCCTGGCACGCCCCAGCATTTT.

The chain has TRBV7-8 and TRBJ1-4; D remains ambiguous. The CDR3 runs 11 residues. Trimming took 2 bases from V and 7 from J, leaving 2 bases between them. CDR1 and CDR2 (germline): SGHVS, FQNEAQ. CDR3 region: CASSLSEKLFF. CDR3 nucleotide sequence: TGTGCCAGCAGCTTAAGTGAAAAACTGTTTTTT.

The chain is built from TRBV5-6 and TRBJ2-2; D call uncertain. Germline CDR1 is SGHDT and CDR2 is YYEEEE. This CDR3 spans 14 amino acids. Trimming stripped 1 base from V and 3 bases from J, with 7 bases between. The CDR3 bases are TGTGCCAGCAGCTTGAACTTATACACCGGGGAGCTGTTTTTT. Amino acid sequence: CASSLNLYTGELFF. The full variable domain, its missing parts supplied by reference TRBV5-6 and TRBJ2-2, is DAGVTQSPTHLIKTRGQQVTLRCSPKSGHDTVSWYQQALGQGPQFIFQYYEEEERQRGNFPDRFSGHQFPNYSSELNVNALLLGDSALYLCASSLNLYTGELFFGEGSRLTVL.

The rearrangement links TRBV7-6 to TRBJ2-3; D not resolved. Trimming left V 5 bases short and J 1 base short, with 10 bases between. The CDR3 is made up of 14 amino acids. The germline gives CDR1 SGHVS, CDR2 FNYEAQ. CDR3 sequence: CASSPSIGTDTQYF. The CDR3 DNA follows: TGTGCCAGCAGCCCCTCGATCGGCACAGATACGCAGTATTTT.

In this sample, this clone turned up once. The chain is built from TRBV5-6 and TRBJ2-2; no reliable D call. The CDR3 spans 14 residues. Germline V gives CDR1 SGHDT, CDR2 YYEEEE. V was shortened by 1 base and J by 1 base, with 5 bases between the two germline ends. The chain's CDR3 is CASSLIRNTGELFF. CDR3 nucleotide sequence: TGTGCCAGCAGCTTGATCAGGAACACCGGGGAGCTGTTTTTT.

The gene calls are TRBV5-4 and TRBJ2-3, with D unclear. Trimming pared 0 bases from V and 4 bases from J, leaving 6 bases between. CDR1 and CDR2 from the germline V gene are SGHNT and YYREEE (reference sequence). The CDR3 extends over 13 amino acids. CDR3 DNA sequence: TGTGCCAGCAGCTTGGTTCCCGCAGATACGCAGTATTTT. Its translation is CASSLVPADTQYF.

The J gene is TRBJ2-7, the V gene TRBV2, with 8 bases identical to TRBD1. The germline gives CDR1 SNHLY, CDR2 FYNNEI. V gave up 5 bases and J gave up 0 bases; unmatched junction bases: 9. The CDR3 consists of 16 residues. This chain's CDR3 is CASSLRDRFLSYEQYF. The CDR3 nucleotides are TGTGCCAGCAGTCTGAGGGACAGGTTTCTCTCCTACGAGCAGTACTTC. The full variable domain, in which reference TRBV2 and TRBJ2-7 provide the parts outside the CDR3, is EPEVTQTPSHQVTQMGQEVILRCVPISNHLYFYWYRQILGQKVEFLVSFYNNEISEKSEIFDDQFSVERPDGSNFTLKIRSTKLEDSAMYFCASSLRDRFLSYEQYFGPGTRLTVT.

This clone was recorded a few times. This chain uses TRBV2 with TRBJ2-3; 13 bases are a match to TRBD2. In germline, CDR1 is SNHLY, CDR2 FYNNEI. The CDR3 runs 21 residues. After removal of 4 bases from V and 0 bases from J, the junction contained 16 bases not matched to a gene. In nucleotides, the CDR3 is TGTGCCAGCAGTGTCCCCTCCGGGACTAGCGGGGACTTAACTAGCACAGATACGCAGTATTTT. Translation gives CASSVPSGTSGDLTSTDTQYF. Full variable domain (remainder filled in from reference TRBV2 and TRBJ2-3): EPEVTQTPSHQVTQMGQEVILRCVPISNHLYFYWYRQILGQKVEFLVSFYNNEISEKSEIFDDQFSVERPDGSNFTLKIRSTKLEDSAMYFCASSVPSGTSGDLTSTDTQYFGPGTRLTVL.

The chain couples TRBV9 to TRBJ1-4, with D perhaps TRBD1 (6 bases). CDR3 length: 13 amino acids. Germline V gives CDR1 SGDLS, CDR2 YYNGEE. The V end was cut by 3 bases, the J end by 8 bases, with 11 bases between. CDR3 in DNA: TGTGCCAGCAGCGCCAATACAGGGGAAAAACTGTTTTTT. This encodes CASSANTGEKLFF.

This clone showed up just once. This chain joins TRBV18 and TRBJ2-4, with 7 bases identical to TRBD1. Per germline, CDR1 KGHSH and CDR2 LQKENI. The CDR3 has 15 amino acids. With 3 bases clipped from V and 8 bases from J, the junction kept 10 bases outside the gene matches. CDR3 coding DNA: TGTGCCAGCTCACCCGCAGACAGGGCGACGGACATTCAGTACTTC. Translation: CASSPADRATDIQYF.

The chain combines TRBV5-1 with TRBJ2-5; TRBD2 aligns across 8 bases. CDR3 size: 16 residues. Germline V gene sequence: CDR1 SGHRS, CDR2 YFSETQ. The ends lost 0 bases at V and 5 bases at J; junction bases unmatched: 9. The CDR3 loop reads CASSLAGTSLFETQYF. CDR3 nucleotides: TGCGCCAGCAGCTTGGCCGGGACTAGTCTTTTCGAGACCCAGTACTTC.

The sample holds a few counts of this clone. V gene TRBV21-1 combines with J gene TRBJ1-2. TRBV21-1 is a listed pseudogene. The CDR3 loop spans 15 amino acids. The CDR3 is CASSKGRNTNYGYTF. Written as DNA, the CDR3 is TGTGCCAGCAGCAAAGGGCGTAACACTAACTATGGCTACACCTTC.

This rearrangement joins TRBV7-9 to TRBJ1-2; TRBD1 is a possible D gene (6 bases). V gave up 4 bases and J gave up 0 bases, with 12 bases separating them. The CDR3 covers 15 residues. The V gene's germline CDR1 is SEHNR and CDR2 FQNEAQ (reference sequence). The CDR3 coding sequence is TGTGCCAGCAGCTCCGGGGGGGCTACTAACTATGGCTACACCTTC. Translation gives CASSSGGATNYGYTF. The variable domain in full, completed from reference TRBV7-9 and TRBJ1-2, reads DTGVSQNPRHKITKRGQNVTFRCDPISEHNRLYWYRQTLGQGPEFLTYFQNEAQLEKSRLLSDRFSAERPKGSFSTLEIQRTEQGDSAMYLCASSSGGATNYGYTFGSGTRLTVV.

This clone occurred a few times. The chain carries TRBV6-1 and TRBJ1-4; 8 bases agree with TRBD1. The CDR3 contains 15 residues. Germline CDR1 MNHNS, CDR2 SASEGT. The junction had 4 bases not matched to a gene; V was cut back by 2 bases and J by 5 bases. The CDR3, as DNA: TGTGCCAGCAGTGAATTTAGGACAGGGAATGAAAAACTGTTTTTT. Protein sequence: CASSEFRTGNEKLFF.

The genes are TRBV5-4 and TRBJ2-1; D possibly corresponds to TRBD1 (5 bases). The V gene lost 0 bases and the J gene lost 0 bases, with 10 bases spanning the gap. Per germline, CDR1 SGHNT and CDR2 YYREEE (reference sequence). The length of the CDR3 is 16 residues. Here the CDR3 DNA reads TGTGCCAGCAGCTTGGTACCCGACAGCTCCTACAATGAGCAGTTCTTC. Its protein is CASSLVPDSSYNEQFF. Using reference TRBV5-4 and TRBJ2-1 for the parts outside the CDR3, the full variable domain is ETGVTQSPTHLIKTRGQQVTLRCSSQSGHNTVSWYQQALGQGPQFIFQYYREEENGRGNFPPRFSGLQFPNYSSELNVNALELDDSALYLCASSLVPDSSYNEQFFGPGTRLTVL.

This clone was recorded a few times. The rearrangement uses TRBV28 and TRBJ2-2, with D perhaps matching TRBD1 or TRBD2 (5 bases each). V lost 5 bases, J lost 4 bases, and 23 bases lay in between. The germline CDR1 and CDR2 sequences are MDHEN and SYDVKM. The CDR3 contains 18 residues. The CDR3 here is CASSLSGTPTRGTGELFF. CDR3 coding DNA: TGTGCCAGCAGTCTGTCCGGGACGCCAACCCGGGGCACCGGGGAGCTGTTTTTT.